Below, 2 T cell receptor beta chains from the same sample are listed, as sequenced in a study of blood T cell repertoires in COVID-19. TCRdb's table, derived via immunoSEQ multiplex PCR, lists solely in-frame clones and lacks some. The sample lists under 300,000 clones; about 90% were seen once. Sequencing input: PBMCs or T cells enriched from blood (not recorded which). The receptors were gathered from an older woman who had recovered from COVID-19.

CDR3 DNA: TGCGCCAGCAGAGAGAATCTCGGGACAGGGGACACTGAAGCTTTCTTT. Its protein is CASRENLGTGDTEAFF. The gene calls are TRBV5-1 and TRBJ1-1; 10 nucleotides line up with TRBD1. V was clipped by 5 bases and J by 3 bases; unmatched bases: 10. This CDR3 comprises 16 residues. CDR1 SGHRS and CDR2 YFSETQ come from the germline V gene.

This sequence joins TRBV28 and TRBJ2-5; no reliable D call. The CDR3 is made up of 15 amino acids. Germline loops: CDR1 MDHEN, CDR2 SYDVKM. V was trimmed by 5 bases and J by 2 bases, leaving 15 bases between them. CDR3: CASSPDGTTQETQYF. In DNA, the CDR3 is TGTGCCAGCAGTCCCGACGGTACTACTCAAGAGACCCAGTACTTC.